This T cell receptor (beta chain) was sequenced for a study of ipilimumab plus nivolumab after autologous stem cell transplantation. The germline V and J ends were trimmed by 8 bases and 4 bases, with 17 bases remaining between them. In germline, CDR1 is MDHEN, CDR2 SYDVKM. CDR3 length: 14 residues. About this clone itself: What it recognizes is unknown.

Study-wide findings and caveats: Per the authors, repertoire, Treg and microbiota data justify further study.

Repertoires were generated with immunoSEQ multiplex PCR, while TCRdb's copy carries only in-frame clones and drops some. Of around 15,000 clones listed, 60% to 75% are singletons. Ipilimumab, 1 mg/kg, started 14 to 28 days after autologous transplant. Sequenced material: PBMCs, taken in a trial of ipilimumab plus nivolumab as post-transplant consolidation. The chain has TRBV28 and TRBJ2-5; no definite D call. The sequence was collected from a male donor with primary mediastinal lymphoma. The CDR3 here is CASQTAEYRETQYF. Written as DNA, the CDR3 is TGTGCCAGCCAAACCGCGGAGTACCGAGAGACCCAGTACTTC.